The source of this T cell receptor (beta chain) is a study of blood T cell repertoires in COVID-19. Study-level background: Whether acute or convalescent, the COVID-19 samples came from the United States, Italy and Spain.

The assay was immunoSEQ multiplex PCR, and TCRdb's table has in-frame clones only and misses some. Of roughly 180,000 clones in the sample, around 80% are singletons; the top ten hold around 6.7%. CDR1 and CDR2 from the germline V gene are SEHNR and FQNEAQ (reference sequence). The CDR3 spans 12 residues. V was pared by 4 bases and J by 6 bases, with 8 bases between. The origin of this receptor is a woman aged 40 to 49 with COVID-19, enrolled during active disease. V gene TRBV7-9 combines with J gene TRBJ2-3; unclear D gene. Sequenced: peripheral blood. The chain's CDR3 is CASSSPIDTQYF. CDR3 nucleotide sequence: TGTGCCAGCAGCTCCCCCATTGATACGCAGTATTTT.